The T cell receptor (beta chain) described here comes from a study of T cells in Graves' hyperthyroidism and ophthalmopathy. The study, taken as a whole, reports: The model's output predicted ophthalmopathy at a median of about 6.5 months prior to onset.

CDR1 is DFQATT, CDR2 SNEGSKA, per germline (reference sequence). This CDR3 comprises 15 residues. V was trimmed by 4 bases and J by 0 bases, leaving 13 bases between them. In its sample, this clonotype was seen a few times. Its antigen is not identified. TCR beta CDR3 regions were amplified from RNA. The TCR CDR3 first-round RT-PCR relied on the HTBI primer set. TCRdb re-called the multiplex PCR reads through MiXCR, storing one row per CDR3 protein. Found here are 300,000 to 500,000 distinct CDR3 sequences, over 12% of them singletons; the top ten hold around 28%. The chain couples TRBV20-1 to TRBJ2-1; D may be TRBD2 (5 bases). This clonotype was obtained from a man aged 45-60 years with Graves' ophthalmopathy. Sequencing was done on a sample of blood. The chain's CDR3 is CSATPSGLSYNEQFF. The CDR3 bases are TGCAGTGCTACCCCATCAGGACTCTCCTACAATGAGCAGTTCTTC.